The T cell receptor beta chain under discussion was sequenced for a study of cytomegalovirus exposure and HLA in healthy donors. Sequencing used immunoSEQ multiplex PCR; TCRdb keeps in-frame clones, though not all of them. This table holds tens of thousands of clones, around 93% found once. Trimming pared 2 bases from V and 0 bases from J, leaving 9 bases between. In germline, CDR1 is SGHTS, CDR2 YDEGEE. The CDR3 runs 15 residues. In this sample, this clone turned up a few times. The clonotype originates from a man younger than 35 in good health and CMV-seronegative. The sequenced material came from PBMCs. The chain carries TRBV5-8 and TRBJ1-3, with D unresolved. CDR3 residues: CASSFSASSGNTIYF. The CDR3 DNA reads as TGTGCCAGCAGCTTCTCGGCTAGCTCTGGAAACACCATATATTTT. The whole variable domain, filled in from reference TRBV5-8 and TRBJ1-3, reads EAGVTQSPTHLIKTRGQQATLRCSPISGHTSVYWYQQALGLGLQFLLWYDEGEERNRGNFPPRFSGRQFPNYSSELNVNALELEDSALYLCASSFSASSGNTIYFGEGSWLTVV.